One and the same sample provided the 11 T cell receptor beta chains below, sequenced in a study of T-cell reconstitution after alpha-beta-depleted transplantation in children. Researchers prepared the TCRbeta library using unique molecular identifiers, the study reports. TCRdb fed the PCR reads into MiXCR, producing one record per CDR3 protein. This table has 700,000 to 950,000 distinct CDR3 sequences, around 15% appearing once. The specimen was PBMCs, mostly from graft donor cells, collected 360 days after TCRalphabeta/CD19-depleted stem cell transplant. These receptors were obtained from a male patient younger than 18 who had a stem cell transplant for acute lymphoblastic leukemia, so the T cells may come from the graft donor.

This clonotype turned up a few times. The chain carries TRBV2 and TRBJ2-1; no reliable D call. V was trimmed by 8 bases and J by 0 bases, leaving 5 bases between them. Germline V CDR1 and CDR2: SNHLY, FYNNEI. This CDR3 has 12 amino acids. The CDR3: CASVPSYNEQFF. As DNA, the CDR3 is TGTGCCAGCGTCCCCTCCTACAATGAGCAGTTCTTC.

The chain joins TRBV5-5 to TRBJ1-1; perhaps TRBD1 as D (6 bases). The germline V gene has CDR1 SGHKS and CDR2 YYEKEE (reference sequence). This CDR3 contains 14 residues. V lost 1 base and J lost 5, with 12 bases in between. CDR3 nucleotides: TGTGCCAGCAGCTTGCGGGGGGCATGGACTGAAGCTTTCTTT. Translation gives CASSLRGAWTEAFF.

In this sample, this clonotype turned up a few times. The chain employs TRBV12-3 or TRBV12-4 and TRBJ2-1, with TRBD2 matching 8 bases. This CDR3 contains 15 residues. Trimming at V came to 6 bases and at J to 5 bases, leaving 9 bases not matched to a gene. CDR3 in amino acids: CASSPGTREDNEQFF. In nucleotides, the CDR3 is TGTGCCAGCAGCCCCGGGACTAGGGAAGACAATGAGCAGTTCTTC.

The gene calls are TRBV5-1 and TRBJ2-7, with D possibly matching TRBD2 (6 bases). The V gene's germline CDR1 is SGHRS and CDR2 YFSETQ. The CDR3 is 14 residues long. Trimming left V 3 bases short and J 0 bases short, with 10 bases between. The CDR3: CASSSSGVSYEQYF. The CDR3 DNA follows: TGCGCCAGCAGCTCGTCGGGAGTCTCCTACGAGCAGTACTTC.

This clonotype was detected many times. The J gene is TRBJ1-3, the V gene TRBV5-6; D unresolved. Germline V gene sequence: CDR1 SGHDT, CDR2 YYEEEE. V lost 2 bases and J 0 bases, leaving 12 bases between the germline ends. The CDR3 has 16 amino acids. This CDR3 reads CASSFRQDPSGNTIYF. The CDR3 nucleotides are TGTGCCAGCAGCTTCCGTCAGGATCCCTCTGGAAACACCATATATTTT.

This clonotype was seen only a few times. The CDR3 protein is CASSQGRWAGNTIYF. The CDR3 DNA reads TGCGCCAGCAGCCAAGGACGCTGGGCTGGAAACACCATATATTTT. V usage is TRBV4-1 and J usage is TRBJ1-3; D call uncertain. Trimming stripped 1 base from V and 2 bases from J, with 9 bases between. Germline V gives CDR1 MGHRA, CDR2 YSYEKL. The CDR3 spans 15 residues.

This clonotype showed up many times. V gene TRBV20-1 combines with J gene TRBJ2-1, with D unresolved. The CDR3 runs to 13 residues. Germline V lookup: CDR1 DFQATT, CDR2 SNEGSKA (reference sequence). V lost 5 bases and J lost 5, with 13 bases in between. CDR3 in DNA: TGCAGTGCTTTGAGACTGAACAACAATGAGCAGTTCTTC. Translation: CSALRLNNNEQFF.

J is TRBJ1-5 and V is TRBV12-3 or TRBV12-4; D unresolved. Trimming removed 8 bases at V and 0 bases at J, with 8 bases between. This CDR3 contains 13 residues. Here the CDR3 reads CASGRYSNQPQHF. As DNA, the CDR3 is TGTGCCAGCGGCCGGTATAGCAATCAGCCCCAGCATTTT.

This clonotype was detected a few times. V and J are TRBV5-1 and TRBJ2-1; D unresolved. V lost 0 bases and J lost 8, with 12 bases in between. The CDR3 totals 14 residues. CDR1 is SGHRS, CDR2 YFSETQ, per germline. The CDR3 sequence: CASSLEPPHHEQFF. CDR3 sequence (DNA): TGCGCCAGCAGCTTGGAGCCCCCCCATCATGAGCAGTTCTTC.

This clonotype came up a few times. The chain has TRBV9 and TRBJ2-2, with D perhaps assigned TRBD1 or TRBD2 (5 bases each). The ends were cut back, 5 bases at V and 1 base at J, with 12 bases in the middle. The CDR3 contains 15 residues. Looked up from germline, CDR1 is SGDLS and CDR2 is YYNGEE. The chain's CDR3 is CASSTRDQNTGELFF. The CDR3 coding sequence is TGTGCCAGCAGTACCCGGGACCAGAACACCGGGGAGCTGTTTTTT.

The chain couples TRBV7-8 to TRBJ2-2; 8 bases match TRBD2. Unmatched junction bases numbered 10, after V lost 5 bases and J lost 5 bases. There are 16 residues in the CDR3. Germline assignment: CDR1 SGHVS and CDR2 FQNEAQ. CDR3 residues: CASSPRGGVGTGELFF. CDR3 DNA: TGTGCCAGCAGCCCCCGGGGGGGGGTAGGAACCGGGGAGCTGTTTTTT.